This T cell receptor (beta chain) is from a study of blood T cell repertoires in COVID-19. The repertoire was sequenced with immunoSEQ multiplex PCR; TCRdb's copy has only in-frame clones and lacks some. The repertoire holds just over 350,000 clones, with roughly 87% as singletons. Participant-given clinical history determined each cohort assignment. The V and J ends lost 8 bases and 4 bases respectively, with 6 bases between them. Germline V gene lookup returns CDR1 LNHNV and CDR2 YYDKDF (reference sequence). CDR3 size: 11 residues. The sample comprised PBMCs or T cells enriched from blood (not recorded which). The chain is built from TRBV15 and TRBJ2-1; maybe TRBD2 (6 bases). The source of this sequence is a woman under 40 who had recovered from COVID-19. CDR3 DNA: TGTGCCACCCGGGAGTACAATGAGCAGTTCTTC. This translates into CATREYNEQFF. Drawing the rest from reference TRBV15 and TRBJ2-1, the complete variable domain is DAMVIQNPRYQVTQFGKPVTLSCSQTLNHNVMYWYQQKSSQAPKLLFHYYDKDFNNEADTPDNFQSRRPNTSFCFLDIRSPGLGDTAMYLCATREYNEQFFGPGTRLTVL.